Below are 13 T cell receptor beta chains sequenced from a single sample in a study of T cell clusters in autoimmune cytopenias. Each sample's input was 200 to 300 ng genomic DNA, 40,000 or so genome equivalents. TRB was amplified by touch-down multiplex PCR, primer pools A and B combined. From the multiplex PCR reads, TCRdb lists one entry per CDR3 protein and no DNA. This sample contains approximately 6,400 distinct CDR3 sequences. The specimen sequenced was peripheral blood. The receptors here all came from a human donor with an autoimmune cytopenia or autoimmune hepatitis (not recorded which).

The V call is TRBV13, the J call TRBJ2-7. The length of the CDR3 is 17 residues. Looked up from germline, CDR1 is PRHDT and CDR2 is FYEKMQ (reference sequence). CDR3 region: CASSLAIGPGSSYEQYF.

This clonotype is labeled medium-sized based on frequency. This chain uses TRBV27 with TRBJ2-1; the TCRdb D gene call, TRBD2, has no DNA to confirm it. Germline V lookup: CDR1 MNHEY, CDR2 SMNVEV (reference sequence). This CDR3 comprises 14 residues. The CDR3 region is CASSLGTFNNEQFF.

The V and J genes are TRBV20-1 and TRBJ2-7; TCRdb's assignment of TRBD2 cannot be checked, as there is no DNA. CDR3 length: 15 amino acids. The V gene's germline CDR1 is DFQATT and CDR2 SNEGSKA (reference sequence). CDR3 residues: CSAMGTTSGGYEQYF.

In terms of frequency, this clonotype is medium-sized. V is TRBV6-5 and J is TRBJ1-6. The length of the CDR3 is 14 residues. The germline gives CDR1 MNHEY, CDR2 SVGAGI. The CDR3 sequence: CASSYQVHNSPLHF.

By frequency, this clonotype registers medium-sized. The chain links TRBV6-1 to TRBJ2-3; TCRdb reports TRBD2, a call that lacks DNA to check it against. This CDR3 has 15 residues. Germline V lookup: CDR1 MNHNS, CDR2 SASEGT. CDR3: CASSGTSGGPDTQYF.

Judged by frequency, this clonotype is medium-sized. The chain recombines TRBV5-6 with TRBJ1-4; TCRdb's D call, TRBD1, is unchecked because there is no DNA. Per germline, CDR1 SGHDT and CDR2 YYEEEE. The CDR3 has 14 residues. CDR3 in amino acids: CASSRDRGNEKLFF.

The gene calls are TRBV11-3 and TRBJ2-5; without DNA, the TCRdb call of TRBD1 cannot be checked. The CDR3 extends over 13 amino acids. CDR1 is SGHNT and CDR2 is YENEEA in the germline V gene. The CDR3 sequence: CARTKWGGETQYF.

By frequency, this clonotype registers medium-sized. The chain is built from TRBV27 and TRBJ2-5; TCRdb proposes TRBD1, but this gene call is untestable without DNA. The CDR3 spans 13 residues. Germline V gene sequence: CDR1 MNHEY, CDR2 SMNVEV (reference sequence). The CDR3 protein is CASSLAGGETQYF.

Judged by frequency, this clonotype is medium-sized (0.01 to 0.1%). The chain has TRBV15 and TRBJ2-7; TCRdb selects TRBD1, and the lack of DNA leaves this call unchecked. The germline gives CDR1 LNHNV, CDR2 YYDKDF (reference sequence). This CDR3 is built from 14 residues. CDR3 region: CATSFDRESYEQYF.

This chain joins TRBV12-3 or TRBV12-4 and TRBJ2-6; TCRdb selects TRBD1, and the lack of DNA leaves this call unchecked. This CDR3 spans 19 amino acids. The CDR3 spells CASSLVGAGAYSGANVLTF.

By frequency, this clonotype is medium-sized. The chain couples TRBV19 to TRBJ1-5. This CDR3 spans 14 amino acids. In germline, CDR1 is LNHDA, CDR2 SQIVND (reference sequence). The CDR3: CASSIGPSNQPQHF.

Considering frequency, this clonotype is medium-sized. CDR3 sequence reads: CASSRRGVEVENEQFF. The chain joins TRBV6-5 to TRBJ2-1; with no DNA, the TCRdb D assignment of TRBD1 cannot be verified. Germline lookup yields CDR1 MNHEY and CDR2 SVGAGI. This CDR3 region has 16 residues.

The chain combines TRBV11-3 with TRBJ1-2. The CDR3 spans 12 residues. Germline lookup yields CDR1 SGHNT and CDR2 YENEEA. CDR3 region: CASSLSLVSYTF.